This T cell receptor (beta chain) is from a study of blood T cell repertoires in COVID-19. Sequencing used immunoSEQ multiplex PCR; TCRdb keeps in-frame clones, though not all of them. The repertoire holds about 300,000 clones, with approximately 90% as singletons. V was pared by 0 bases and J by 5 bases, with 11 bases between. Germline lookup yields CDR1 SGHDT and CDR2 YYEEEE. The CDR3 covers 15 residues. The TCR was taken from a woman aged 25 to 39 who had recovered from COVID-19. The chain employs TRBV5-6 and TRBJ2-2; tentative D call: TRBD1 (6 bases). Material for sequencing was peripheral blood. CDR3 protein: CASSLVQGWTGELFF. For the CDR3, the DNA is TGTGCCAGCAGCTTGGTCCAGGGGTGGACCGGGGAGCTGTTTTTT. The complete variable domain, with remaining parts taken from reference TRBV5-6 and TRBJ2-2, reads DAGVTQSPTHLIKTRGQQVTLRCSPKSGHDTVSWYQQALGQGPQFIFQYYEEEERQRGNFPDRFSGHQFPNYSSELNVNALLLGDSALYLCASSLVQGWTGELFFGEGSRLTVL.